The clone carrying this T cell receptor beta chain was counted a few times. The target antigen is unknown. The CDR3 is made up of 15 amino acids. Germline CDR1 SGHRS, CDR2 YFSETQ. Trimming at V came to 4 bases and at J to 8 bases, leaving 9 bases not matched to a gene. The data belong to a study of human T cells and chemical hapten exposure. Study-level background: Patch tests applied 0.01% DPC to the upper back, read at 6 days. Affected patients, primarily female, had alopecia areata, totalis or universalis.

Time point given: patch test 2, 6 weeks after DPC sensitization. The sample's treatment: therapeutic diphenylcyclopropenone sensitization with weekly scalp DPC. The study's findings and limits: Large CDR3 similarity clusters arose significantly more often from expanded TCRs than from controls.

Original processing methods: 96,000 or so TCRs per sample was the median, with a range of roughly 20,000 to 700,000. TCRdb independently ran MiXCR on the RACE reads; one entry per CDR3 protein. The V and J calls follow TCRdb's processing rather than the paper's. The sample contains some 89,000 distinct CDR3 sequences, 10% of which appear only once. The specimen was whole blood, collected in connection with sensitization to the hapten diphenylcyclopropenone (DPC). The chain links TRBV5-1 to TRBJ1-4; 9 nucleotides line up with TRBD1. The sequence was obtained from a woman under 40 with alopecia areata. Some clones in this sample may be carry-over from other donors' samples. The CDR3 sequence: CASSQLQGAQEKLFF. Here the CDR3 DNA reads TGCGCCAGCAGCCAACTACAGGGGGCGCAGGAAAAACTGTTTTTT.